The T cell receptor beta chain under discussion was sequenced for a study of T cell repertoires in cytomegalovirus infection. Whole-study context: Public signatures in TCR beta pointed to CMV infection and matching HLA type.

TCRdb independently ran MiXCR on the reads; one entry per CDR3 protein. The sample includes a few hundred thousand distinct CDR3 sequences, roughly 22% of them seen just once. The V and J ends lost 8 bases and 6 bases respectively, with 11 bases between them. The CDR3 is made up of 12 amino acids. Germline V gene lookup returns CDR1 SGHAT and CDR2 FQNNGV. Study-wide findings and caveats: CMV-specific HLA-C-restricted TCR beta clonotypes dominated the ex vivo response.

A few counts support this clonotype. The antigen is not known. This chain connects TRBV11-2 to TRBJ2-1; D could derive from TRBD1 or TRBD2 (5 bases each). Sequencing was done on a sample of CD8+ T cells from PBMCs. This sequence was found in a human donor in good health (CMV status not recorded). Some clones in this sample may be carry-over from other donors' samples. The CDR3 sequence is CASGDVGNEQFF. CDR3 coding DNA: TGTGCCAGCGGGGACGTTGGCAATGAGCAGTTCTTC.